This entry features one T cell receptor (beta chain) sequence. The V gene lost 2 bases and the J gene lost 5 bases, with 9 bases spanning the gap. The CDR3 has 13 residues. The germline gives CDR1 MGHRA, CDR2 YSYEKL. TCRdb's copy holds only in-frame clones and misses some; the assay was immunoSEQ multiplex PCR. The data contain just over 80,000 clones, roughly 96% of them singletons. These data belong to a study of technical replicates of blood from several donors. The J gene is TRBJ2-5, the V gene TRBV4-1, with D tentatively TRBD2 (5 bases). Sequencing used T cells isolated from PBMCs. This TCR came from a human donor in good health. The DNA for the CDR3 is TGCGCCAGCAGCCAAACCCCGGGGGAGACCCAGTACTTC. Translation gives CASSQTPGETQYF.